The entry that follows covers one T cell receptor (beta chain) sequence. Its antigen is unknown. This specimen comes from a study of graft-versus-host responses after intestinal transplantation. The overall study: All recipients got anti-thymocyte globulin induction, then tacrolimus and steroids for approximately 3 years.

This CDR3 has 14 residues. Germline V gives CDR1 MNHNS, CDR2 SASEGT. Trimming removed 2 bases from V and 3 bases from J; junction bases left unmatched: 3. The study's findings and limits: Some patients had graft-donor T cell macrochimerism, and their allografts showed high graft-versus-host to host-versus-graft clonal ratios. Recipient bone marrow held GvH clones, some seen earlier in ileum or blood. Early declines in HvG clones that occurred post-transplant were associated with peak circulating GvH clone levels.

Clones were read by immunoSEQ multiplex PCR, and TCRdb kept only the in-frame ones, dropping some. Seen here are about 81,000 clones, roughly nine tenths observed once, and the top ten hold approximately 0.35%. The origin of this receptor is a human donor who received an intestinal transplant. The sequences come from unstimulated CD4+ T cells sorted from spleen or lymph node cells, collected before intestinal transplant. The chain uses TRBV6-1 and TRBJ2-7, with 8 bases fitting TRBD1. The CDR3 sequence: CASSEITGGYEQYF. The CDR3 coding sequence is TGTGCCAGCAGTGAAATAACAGGGGGCTACGAGCAGTACTTC.